The 21 T cell receptor beta chains listed next were all sequenced from one sample in a study of identical twins. TCRdb fed the 5' RACE reads into MiXCR, producing one record per CDR3 protein. The sample holds hundreds of thousands of distinct CDR3 sequences, less than 25% seen once. These data were also reused for a study on T cells expressing NK-cell markers.

Sequencing was performed on CD4+ T cells sorted from blood. These receptor sequences come from a woman aged 18-35 years in good health.

This clonotype was seen more than once but under ten times. The chain joins TRBV20-1 to TRBJ2-7; a possible D gene is TRBD1 (6 bases). The CDR3 runs 14 residues. V was cut by 5 bases and J by 2 bases, with 16 bases left in between. Germline lookup yields CDR1 DFQATT and CDR2 SNEGSKA (reference sequence). CDR3 in DNA: TGCAGTGCTCCCGTAGGGGGAGTAACCTACGAGCAGTACTTC. Its protein is CSAPVGGVTYEQYF.

This clonotype was observed a few times. The chain has TRBV20-1 and TRBJ2-7, with D uncertain. The CDR3 totals 12 residues. The germline V gene encodes CDR1 DFQATT and CDR2 SNEGSKA (reference sequence). Trimming stripped 3 bases from V and 2 bases from J, with 8 bases between. Here the CDR3 reads CSARGRTYEQYF. The CDR3 nucleotides are TGCAGTGCTAGGGGCAGAACCTACGAGCAGTACTTC.

This chain links TRBV12-3 or TRBV12-4 with TRBJ2-6; unclear D gene. Trimming shortened V by 1 base and J by 0 bases, and 13 bases separated the two germline ends. This CDR3 is 18 amino acids long. CDR3 sequence: CASSLGRRRRSGANVLTF. The DNA of the CDR3 is TGTGCCAGCAGTTTAGGTCGGCGCAGACGCTCTGGGGCCAACGTCCTGACTTTC.

The chain uses TRBV6-2 or TRBV6-3 and TRBJ2-5, with D perhaps matching TRBD1 (6 bases). The CDR3 spans 13 residues. Per germline, CDR1 MNHEY and CDR2 SVGEGT. Trimming removed 6 bases from V and 5 bases from J, with 13 bases in between. The CDR3 protein is CASRNRVSETQYF. The CDR3 DNA is TGTGCCAGCAGAAACAGGGTTTCGGAGACCCAGTACTTC.

J is TRBJ1-1 and V is TRBV7-2; TRBD1 matches 7 bases. Germline V gene lookup returns CDR1 SGHTA and CDR2 FQGNSA. This CDR3 has 14 amino acids. J gave up 5 bases and V 5 bases, and 8 bases lay outside the gene matches. The CDR3 region has the DNA TGTGCCAGCAGCATAGACAGGGCCGGGACTGAAGCTTTCTTT. Protein sequence: CASSIDRAGTEAFF.

This clonotype was seen at least ten times. This sequence joins TRBV10-3 and TRBJ1-3; D gene unclear. The germline V and J ends were trimmed by 8 bases and 0 bases, with 11 bases remaining between them. CDR1 ENHRY and CDR2 SYGVKD come from the germline V gene. This CDR3 is 14 amino acids long. The DNA of the CDR3 is TGTGCCATCGCGCGGGAGTCCTCTGGAAACACCATATATTTT. Protein sequence: CAIARESSGNTIYF.

This clonotype was found a few times. V is TRBV12-3 or TRBV12-4 and J is TRBJ1-1; no reliable D call. The CDR3 spans 15 residues. Trimming left V 6 bases short and J 4 bases short, with 18 bases between. The chain's CDR3 is CASRKAEGRSTEAFF. The CDR3 region has the DNA TGTGCCAGCAGGAAGGCGGAGGGTCGAAGCACTGAAGCTTTCTTT.

This sequence joins TRBV20-1 and TRBJ1-1; 8 nucleotides match TRBD1. Losses at the gene ends were 6 bases for V and 5 bases for J; bases not matched to a gene: 2. The germline gives CDR1 DFQATT, CDR2 SNEGSKA (reference sequence). This CDR3 region has 11 residues. In nucleotides, the CDR3 is TGCAGTGCAACAGGGGGTACTGAAGCTTTCTTT. This gives the protein CSATGGTEAFF.

This clonotype came up a few times. The J gene is TRBJ2-1, the V gene TRBV20-1; TRBD2 matches 7 bases. Germline V CDR1 and CDR2: DFQATT, SNEGSKA (reference sequence). CDR3 length: 13 residues. V was pared by 5 bases and J by 12 bases, with 13 bases of the junction left unmatched. CDR3 nucleotides: TGCAGTGCTCCCCTGGTGGCTAGCGGATCGCAGTTCTTC. Protein sequence: CSAPLVASGSQFF.

This clonotype has only a few counts. The V gene is TRBV5-1, the J gene TRBJ2-5; possibly TRBD1 or TRBD2 for D (5 bases each). Per germline, CDR1 SGHRS and CDR2 YFSETQ. V was shortened by 1 base and J by 3 bases, with 13 bases between the two germline ends. The CDR3 is 15 amino acids. CDR3 loop: CASSLSGAGEETQYF. The DNA of the CDR3 is TGCGCCAGCAGCTTGTCCGGGGCCGGGGAAGAGACCCAGTACTTC.

This chain joins TRBV3-1 and TRBJ2-5, with 8 bases fitting TRBD2. Germline CDR1 LGHDT, CDR2 YNNKEL (reference sequence). The CDR3 is made up of 17 amino acids. V gave up 4 bases and J gave up 2 bases; unmatched junction bases: 12. CDR3 nucleotide sequence: TGTGCCAGCAGCCCCGGGGACCTACTAGCGGTACAAGAGACCCAGTACTTC. Protein: CASSPGDLLAVQETQYF.

This chain links TRBV11-2 with TRBJ2-2; D perhaps matches TRBD2 (6 bases). The V gene's germline CDR1 is SGHAT and CDR2 FQNNGV. With 2 bases removed from V and 1 base from J, the gap between germline ends came to 8 bases. The CDR3 is made up of 15 amino acids. CDR3 residues: CASSLSRENTGELFF. The CDR3 region has the DNA TGTGCCAGCAGCTTATCGCGGGAGAACACCGGGGAGCTGTTTTTT.

This clonotype has just a few counts. This sequence joins TRBV5-1 and TRBJ2-1; tentative D call: TRBD2 (6 bases). Deletions cut 4 bases from V and 8 bases from J, with 13 bases between. The CDR3 loop spans 13 amino acids. Germline CDR1 SGHRS, CDR2 YFSETQ. CDR3 amino acids: CASSGGSGDEQFF. DNA for the CDR3: TGCGCCAGCAGCGGCGGGTCGGGGGATGAGCAGTTCTTC.

This chain joins TRBV7-9 and TRBJ2-1, with D perhaps TRBD1 (5 bases). V lost 5 bases and J lost 7, with 15 bases in between. The CDR3 covers 14 residues. Germline V gene lookup returns CDR1 SEHNR and CDR2 FQNEAQ (reference sequence). This CDR3 reads CASSRKGQENEQFF. The DNA for the CDR3 is TGTGCCAGCAGCCGGAAGGGGCAGGAGAATGAGCAGTTCTTC. The entire variable domain, with the rest obtained from reference TRBV7-9 and TRBJ2-1, is as follows: DTGVSQNPRHKITKRGQNVTFRCDPISEHNRLYWYRQTLGQGPEFLTYFQNEAQLEKSRLLSDRFSAERPKGSFSTLEIQRTEQGDSAMYLCASSRKGQENEQFFGPGTRLTVL.

The V gene is TRBV6-2 or TRBV6-3, the J gene TRBJ2-2; 7 bases fit TRBD2. The V and J ends lost 7 bases and 5 bases, in that order; junction bases with no gene match: 7. The length of the CDR3 is 14 residues. In germline, CDR1 is MNHEY, CDR2 SVGEGT. The DNA of the CDR3 is TGTGCCAGCACCAGGGAGGGACGGACCGGGGAGCTGTTTTTT. Protein: CASTREGRTGELFF.

In this sample, this clonotype turned up many times. The chain recombines TRBV3-1 with TRBJ2-7; possible D gene TRBD2, 6 bases. The germline V and J ends were trimmed by 3 bases and 3 bases, with 12 bases remaining between them. The CDR3 is 14 amino acids. Germline lookup yields CDR1 LGHDT and CDR2 YNNKEL (reference sequence). CDR3 residues: CASSQFTGGYEQYF. The CDR3 coding sequence is TGTGCCAGCAGCCAGTTTACCGGGGGCTACGAGCAGTACTTC.

The chain joins TRBV9 to TRBJ2-1; D might be TRBD2 (7 bases). Trimming removed 2 bases from V and 7 bases from J, with 31 bases in between. There are 20 residues in the CDR3. Germline V gene data show CDR1 as SGDLS and CDR2 as YYNGEE. As DNA, the CDR3 is TGTGCCAGCAGCGTCCGGGGGCGGGAGAAAAAGAGGAGTGAACGGAATGAGCAGTTCTTC. It specifies CASSVRGREKKRSERNEQFF.

The table lists this clonotype with a few counts. The gene calls are TRBV12-3 or TRBV12-4 and TRBJ2-7; D may be TRBD2 (6 bases). The V gene lost 4 bases and the J gene lost 0 bases, with 19 bases spanning the gap. The CDR3 loop spans 17 amino acids. In DNA form, the CDR3 reads TGTGCCAGCAGTTCCGGTTGGCTAGCGAAGAGCTCCTACGAGCAGTACTTC. Its protein is CASSSGWLAKSSYEQYF.

The CDR3 sequence is CASSRRIAGRSYNEQFF. The CDR3 DNA is TGTGCCAGCAGCAGAAGGATAGCGGGACGCTCCTACAATGAGCAGTTCTTC. V and J are TRBV3-1 and TRBJ2-1; TRBD2 matches at 8 bases. CDR1 and CDR2 from the germline V gene are LGHDT and YNNKEL (reference sequence). V lost 5 bases and J lost 0; bases outside the gene matches: 9. The CDR3 loop spans 17 amino acids.

This chain joins TRBV20-1 and TRBJ2-1; D unclear. The ends were cut back, 5 bases at V and 3 bases at J, with 2 bases in the middle. CDR1 and CDR2 (germline): DFQATT, SNEGSKA (reference sequence). The CDR3 contains 10 residues. CDR3 nucleotides: TGCAGTGCTGACTACAATGAGCAGTTCTTC. It specifies CSADYNEQFF.

The V and J genes are TRBV7-2 and TRBJ2-4; perhaps TRBD2 as D (6 bases). Germline CDR1 and CDR2: SGHTA and FQGNSA. The CDR3 runs 13 residues. Trimming stripped 5 bases from V and 9 bases from J, with 14 bases between. CDR3 DNA: TGTGCCAGCAGCGTTCGAATGGAGGGCATTCAGTACTTC. As protein: CASSVRMEGIQYF.